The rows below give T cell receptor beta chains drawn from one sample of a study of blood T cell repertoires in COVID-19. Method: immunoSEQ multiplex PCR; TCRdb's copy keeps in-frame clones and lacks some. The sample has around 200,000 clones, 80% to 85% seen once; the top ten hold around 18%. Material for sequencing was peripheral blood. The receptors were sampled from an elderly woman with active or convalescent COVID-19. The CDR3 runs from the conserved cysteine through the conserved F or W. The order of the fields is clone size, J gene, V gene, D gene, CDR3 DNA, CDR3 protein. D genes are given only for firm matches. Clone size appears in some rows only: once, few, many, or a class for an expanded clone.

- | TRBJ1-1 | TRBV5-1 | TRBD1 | TGCGCCAGCACCACAGGGGCAGGGGCTGAAGCTTTCTTT | CASTTGAGAEAFF
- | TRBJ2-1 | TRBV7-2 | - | TGTGCCAGCAGCTTAGGAGGGCCCCGTACAAATGAGCAGTTCTTC | CASSLGGPRTNEQFF
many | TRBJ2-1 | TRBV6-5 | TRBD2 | TGTGCCAGCAGAAGGGGCGGGAGTGCTTACAATGAGCAGTTCTTC | CASRRGGSAYNEQFF
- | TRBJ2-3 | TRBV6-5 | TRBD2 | TGTGCCAGCAGGGTCCCACTAGCGGGGGCAGATACGCAGTATTTT | CASRVPLAGADTQYF
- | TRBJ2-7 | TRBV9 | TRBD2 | TGTGCCAGCAGCTTCCCTAGTAGTAGCGGGAGGACCTACGAGCAGTACTTC | CASSFPSSSGRTYEQYF
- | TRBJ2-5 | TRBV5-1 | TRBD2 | TGCGCCAGCAGCGACCCTAGCGGGGGGGAGACCCAGTACTTC | CASSDPSGGETQYF
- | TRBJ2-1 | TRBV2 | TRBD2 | TGTGCCAGCAGTCCTAGCGGGGGGGCCTCCTACAATGAGCAGTTCTTC | CASSPSGGASYNEQFF
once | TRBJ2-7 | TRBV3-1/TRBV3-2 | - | TGTGCCAGCAGTCTACTTCCTTACGGGAGTCCCTACGAGCAGTACTTC | CASSLLPYGSPYEQYF
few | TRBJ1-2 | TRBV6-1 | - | TGTGCCAGCAGTGAATATATTGCGACAGCAAACTATGGCTACACCTTC | CASSEYIATANYGYTF
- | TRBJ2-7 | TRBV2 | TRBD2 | TGTGCCAGCAGGCCAAGCGGGAGCTCCTACGGGCAGTACTTC | CASRPSGSSYGQYF
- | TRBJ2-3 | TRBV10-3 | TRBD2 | TGTGCCATCAGTGGGGCCCCGGGGGGGCTCTCAGATACGCAGTATTTT | CAISGAPGGLSDTQYF
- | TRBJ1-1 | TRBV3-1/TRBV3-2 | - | TGTGCCAGCAGCCAAGAGGGGGGGGAGAAGAACACTGAAGCTTTCTTT | CASSQEGGEKNTEAFF
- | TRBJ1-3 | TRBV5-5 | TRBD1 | TGTGCCAGCAGCCCCAGGACAGGGAACTCTGGAAACACCATATATTTT | CASSPRTGNSGNTIYF
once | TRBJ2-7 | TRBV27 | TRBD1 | TGTGCCAGCAGTTCTTTAGACAGGGGATACGAGCAGTACTTC | CASSSLDRGYEQYF
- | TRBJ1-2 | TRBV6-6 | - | TGTGCCAGCAGCCCTCCCCAGGGCGGCTACACCTTC | CASSPPQGGYTF
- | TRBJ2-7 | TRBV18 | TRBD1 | TGTGCCAGCTCATCCGACAGGGGTATCGACGAGCAGTACTTC | CASSSDRGIDEQYF
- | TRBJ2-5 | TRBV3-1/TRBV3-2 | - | TGTGCCAGCAGGGAGGGAGTGAAAGGAACCCAGTACTTC | CASREGVKGTQYF
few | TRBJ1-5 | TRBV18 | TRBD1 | TGTGCCAGCTCACAACAAGGACAGGGGGCATATCAGCCCCAGCATTTT | CASSQQGQGAYQPQHF
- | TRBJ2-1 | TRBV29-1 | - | TGCAGCGTTGAGGGGACTGCGAGCTCCTACAATGAGCAGTTCTTC | CSVEGTASSYNEQFF
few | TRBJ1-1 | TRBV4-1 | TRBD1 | TGCGCCAGCAGCCAAGAAGTAGGGGGCGGCGGCACTGAAGCTTTCTTT | CASSQEVGGGGTEAFF
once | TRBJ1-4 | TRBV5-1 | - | TGCGCCAGCAGACAGGTCGCGAGTTCAACTAATGAAAAACTGTTTTTT | CASRQVASSTNEKLFF
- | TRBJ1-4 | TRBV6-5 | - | TGTGCCAGCAGCTACCGGGTTTCCGATAATGAAAAACTGTTTTTT | CASSYRVSDNEKLFF
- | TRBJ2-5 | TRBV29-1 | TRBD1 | TGCAGCGTTGGGACAGGCCAAGAGACCCAGTACTTC | CSVGTGQETQYF
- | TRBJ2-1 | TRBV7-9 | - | TGTGCCAGCAGCTTAGCGGGAGGTGAAGATGAGCAGTTCTTC | CASSLAGGEDEQFF
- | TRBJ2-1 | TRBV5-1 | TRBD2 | TGCGCCAGCAGCCCTAGCGGGGGCACCTACAATGAGCAGTTCTTC | CASSPSGGTYNEQFF
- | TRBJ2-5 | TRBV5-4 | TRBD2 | TGTGCCAGCAGCCTGACTAGCGGGGGAACACAAGAGACCCAGTACTTC | CASSLTSGGTQETQYF
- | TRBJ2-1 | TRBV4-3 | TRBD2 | TGCGCCAGCAGCCGAACCCCGCGGGAGGGGGGGCAGTTCTTC | CASSRTPREGGQFF
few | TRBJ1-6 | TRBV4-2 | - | TGTGCCAGCAGCCAAGAGGGCCTGGTCCCTTCACCCCTCCACTTT | CASSQEGLVPSPLHF
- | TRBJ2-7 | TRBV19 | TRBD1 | TGTGACGCTTACAGGGGGTACGAGCAGTACTTC | CDAYRGYEQYF
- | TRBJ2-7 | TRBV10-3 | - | TGTGCCATCAGTGAAGGTCAGGATACCTACGAGCAGTACTTC | CAISEGQDTYEQYF
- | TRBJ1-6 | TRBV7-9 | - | TGTGCCAGCAGCTTAGATAATTATTCACCCCTCCACTTT | CASSLDNYSPLHF
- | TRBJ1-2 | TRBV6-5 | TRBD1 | TGTGCCAGCAGTTCCGGGACAGGGCATAACTATGGCTACACCTTC | CASSSGTGHNYGYTF
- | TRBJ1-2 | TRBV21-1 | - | TGTGCCAGCAGCCCACCGACATCTTTC | CASSPPTSF
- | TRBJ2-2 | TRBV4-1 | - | TGCGCCAGCAGCCAAGTGGGGGGTGGCGGGGAGCTGTTTTTT | CASSQVGGGGELFF
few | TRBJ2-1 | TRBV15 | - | TGTGCCACCAGCAGAGGGCGCGACCGGGATCGGGGCAATGAGCAGTTCTTC | CATSRGRDRDRGNEQFF
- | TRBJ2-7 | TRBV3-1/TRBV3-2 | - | TGTGCCAGCAGCCAAAGCCGCTACGAGCAGTACTTC | CASSQSRYEQYF
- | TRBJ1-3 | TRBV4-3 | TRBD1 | TGCGCCAGCAGCCAGGACAGGTTTTTAAATGGAAACACCATATATTTT | CASSQDRFLNGNTIYF
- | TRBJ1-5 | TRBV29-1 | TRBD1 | TGCAGCGTGGGGACCGGACAGGGGAGCAATCAGCCCCAGCATTTT | CSVGTGQGSNQPQHF
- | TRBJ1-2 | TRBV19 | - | TGTGCCAGTACCCTCTGGCCCCAGGCCCCTTATGGCTACACCTTC | CASTLWPQAPYGYTF
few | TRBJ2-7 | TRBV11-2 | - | TGTGCCAGCAGTTGGACAGACACACTTTCCTACGAGCAGTACTTC | CASSWTDTLSYEQYF
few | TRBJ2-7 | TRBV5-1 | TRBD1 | TGCGCCAGCAGCTTTCGACAGGGGGCATCCCCCTACGAGCAGTACTTC | CASSFRQGASPYEQYF
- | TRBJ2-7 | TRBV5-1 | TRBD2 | TGCGCCAGCAGCCAAGCGGGAGCTGGAAACGAGCAGTACTTC | CASSQAGAGNEQYF
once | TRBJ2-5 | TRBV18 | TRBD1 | TGTGCCAGCTCTTATGGACAGGGCGAGGGAGAGACCCAGTACTTC | CASSYGQGEGETQYF
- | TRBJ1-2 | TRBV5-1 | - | TGCGCCAGCAGCCCCCCCGGGGGTGGTGGCTATGGCTACACCTTC | CASSPPGGGGYGYTF
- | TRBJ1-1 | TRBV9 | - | TGTGCCAGCAGCGTAGACTCGGGCCGGGGAGCTTTCTTT | CASSVDSGRGAFF
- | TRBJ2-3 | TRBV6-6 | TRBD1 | TGTGCCAGCAGTCCCCAGGGACAGCGAAGCACAGATACGCAGTATTTT | CASSPQGQRSTDTQYF
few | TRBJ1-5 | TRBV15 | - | TGTGCCACCAGCAACCCAGGGGACCGGTACAATCAGCCCCAGCATTTT | CATSNPGDRYNQPQHF
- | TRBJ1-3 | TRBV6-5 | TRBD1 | TGTGCCAGCAGTTACTCGACACAGGGGGCTGGAAACACCATATATTTT | CASSYSTQGAGNTIYF